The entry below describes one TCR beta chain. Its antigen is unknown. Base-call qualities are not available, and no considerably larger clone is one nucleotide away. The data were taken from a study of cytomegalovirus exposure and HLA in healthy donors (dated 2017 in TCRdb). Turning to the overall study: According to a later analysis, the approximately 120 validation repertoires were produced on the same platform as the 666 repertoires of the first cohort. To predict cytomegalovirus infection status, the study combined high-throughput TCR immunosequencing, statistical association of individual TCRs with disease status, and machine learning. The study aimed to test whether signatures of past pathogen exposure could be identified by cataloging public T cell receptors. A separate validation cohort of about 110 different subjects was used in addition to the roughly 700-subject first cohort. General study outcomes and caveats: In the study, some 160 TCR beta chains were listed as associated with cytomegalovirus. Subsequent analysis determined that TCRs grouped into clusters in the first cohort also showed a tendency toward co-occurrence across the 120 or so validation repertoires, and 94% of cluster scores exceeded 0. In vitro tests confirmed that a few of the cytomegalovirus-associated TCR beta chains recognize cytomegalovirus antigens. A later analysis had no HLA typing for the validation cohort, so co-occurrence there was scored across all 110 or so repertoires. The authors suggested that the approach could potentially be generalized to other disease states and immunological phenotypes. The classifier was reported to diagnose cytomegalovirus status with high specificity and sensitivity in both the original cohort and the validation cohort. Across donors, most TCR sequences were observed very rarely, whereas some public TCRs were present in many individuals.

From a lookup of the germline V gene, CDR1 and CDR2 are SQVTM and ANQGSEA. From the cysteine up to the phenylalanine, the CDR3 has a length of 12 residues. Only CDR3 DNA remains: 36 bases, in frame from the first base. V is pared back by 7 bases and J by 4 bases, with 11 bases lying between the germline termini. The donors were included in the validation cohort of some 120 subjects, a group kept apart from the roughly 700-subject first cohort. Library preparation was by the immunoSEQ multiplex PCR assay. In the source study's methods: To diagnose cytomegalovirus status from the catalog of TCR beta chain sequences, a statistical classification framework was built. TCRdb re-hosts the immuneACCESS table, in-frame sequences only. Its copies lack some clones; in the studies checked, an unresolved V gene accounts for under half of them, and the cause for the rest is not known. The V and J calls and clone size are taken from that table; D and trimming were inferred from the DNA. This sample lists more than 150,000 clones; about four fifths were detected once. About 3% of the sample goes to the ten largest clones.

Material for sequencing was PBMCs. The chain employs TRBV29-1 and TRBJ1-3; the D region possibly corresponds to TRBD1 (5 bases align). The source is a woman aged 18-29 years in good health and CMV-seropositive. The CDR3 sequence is CSGTGQGNTIYF. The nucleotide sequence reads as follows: TGCAGCGGTACAGGTCAGGGAAACACCATATATTTT.